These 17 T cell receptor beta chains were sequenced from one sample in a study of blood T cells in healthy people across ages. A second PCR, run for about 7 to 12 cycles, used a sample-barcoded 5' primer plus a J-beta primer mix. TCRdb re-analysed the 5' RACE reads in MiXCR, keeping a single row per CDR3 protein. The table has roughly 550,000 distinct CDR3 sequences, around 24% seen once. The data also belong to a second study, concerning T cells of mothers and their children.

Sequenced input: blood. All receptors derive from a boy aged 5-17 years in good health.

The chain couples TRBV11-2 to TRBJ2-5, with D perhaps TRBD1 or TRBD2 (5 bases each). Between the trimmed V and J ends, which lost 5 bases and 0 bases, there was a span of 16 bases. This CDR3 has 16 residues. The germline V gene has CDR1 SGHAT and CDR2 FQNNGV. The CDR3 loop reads CASSPRGAEYQETQYF. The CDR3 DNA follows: TGTGCCAGCAGCCCGAGGGGTGCGGAGTACCAAGAGACCCAGTACTTC.

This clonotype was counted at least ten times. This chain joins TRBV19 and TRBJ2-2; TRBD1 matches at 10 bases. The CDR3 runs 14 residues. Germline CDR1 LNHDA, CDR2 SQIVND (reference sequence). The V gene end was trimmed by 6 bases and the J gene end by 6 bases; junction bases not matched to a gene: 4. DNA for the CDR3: TGTGCCAGTAGCGACAGGGGGCGGGCCGGGGAGCTGTTTTTT. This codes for CASSDRGRAGELFF.

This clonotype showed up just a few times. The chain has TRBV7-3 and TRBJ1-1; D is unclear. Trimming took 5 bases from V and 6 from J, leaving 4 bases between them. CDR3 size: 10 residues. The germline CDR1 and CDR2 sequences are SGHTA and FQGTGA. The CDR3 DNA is TGTGCCAGCAGCACCTCTGAAGCTTTCTTT. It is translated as CASSTSEAFF.

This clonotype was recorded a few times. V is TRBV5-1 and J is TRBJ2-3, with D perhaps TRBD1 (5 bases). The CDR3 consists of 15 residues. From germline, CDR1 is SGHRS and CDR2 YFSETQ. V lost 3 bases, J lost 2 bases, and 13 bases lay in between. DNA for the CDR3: TGCGCCAGCAGCTCCCAGCTAGGGGACACAGATACGCAGTATTTT. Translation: CASSSQLGDTDTQYF.

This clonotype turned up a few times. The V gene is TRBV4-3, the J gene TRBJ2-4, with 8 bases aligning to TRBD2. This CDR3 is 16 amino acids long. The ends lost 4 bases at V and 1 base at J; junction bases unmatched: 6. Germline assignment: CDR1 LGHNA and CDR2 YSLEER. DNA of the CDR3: TGCGCCAGCAGCCCTGGAGCGGGAGAGGCCAAAAACATTCAGTACTTC. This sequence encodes CASSPGAGEAKNIQYF.

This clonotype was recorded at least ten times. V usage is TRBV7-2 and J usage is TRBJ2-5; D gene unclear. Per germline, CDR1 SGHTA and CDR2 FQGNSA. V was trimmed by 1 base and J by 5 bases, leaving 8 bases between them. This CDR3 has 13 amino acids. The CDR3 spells CASSLVIGETQYF. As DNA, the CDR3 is TGTGCCAGCAGCTTAGTAATAGGGGAGACCCAGTACTTC.

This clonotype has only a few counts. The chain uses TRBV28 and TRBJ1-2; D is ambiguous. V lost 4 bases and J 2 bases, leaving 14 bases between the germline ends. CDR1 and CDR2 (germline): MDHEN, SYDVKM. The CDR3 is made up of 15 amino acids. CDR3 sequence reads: CASSSLPPVNYGYTF. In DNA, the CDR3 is TGTGCCAGCAGTTCCCTTCCCCCCGTAAACTATGGCTACACCTTC.

The CDR3 sequence: CASSTRGTGELFF. CDR3 DNA sequence: TGTGCCAGCAGTACTCGGGGCACCGGGGAGCTGTTTTTT. The chain carries TRBV6-2 or TRBV6-3 and TRBJ2-2; TRBD2 might be the D (5 bases). CDR3 length equals 13 residues. Germline V CDR1 and CDR2: MNHEY, SVGEGT. V was shortened by 5 bases and J by 4 bases, with 8 bases between the two germline ends.

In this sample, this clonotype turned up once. CDR3 sequence: CASSESASGGSGEQYF. CDR3 DNA sequence: TGTGCCAGCAGTGAAAGTGCCAGCGGGGGCTCGGGCGAGCAGTACTTC. The chain carries TRBV2 and TRBJ2-7; TRBD2 matches at 8 bases. CDR1 is SNHLY and CDR2 is FYNNEI in the germline V gene. This CDR3 comprises 16 residues. V trimming: 2 bases; J trimming: 6 bases; junction bases outside the gene matches: 12.

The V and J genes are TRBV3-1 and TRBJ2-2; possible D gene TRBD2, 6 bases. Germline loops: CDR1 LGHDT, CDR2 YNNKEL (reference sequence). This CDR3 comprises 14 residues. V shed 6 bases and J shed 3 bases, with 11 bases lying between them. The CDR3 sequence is CASSPWGDTGELFF. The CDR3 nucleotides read TGTGCCAGCAGTCCGTGGGGGGACACCGGGGAGCTGTTTTTT. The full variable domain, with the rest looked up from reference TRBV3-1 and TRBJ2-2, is DTAVSQTPKYLVTQMGNDKSIKCEQNLGHDTMYWYKQDSKKFLKIMFSYNNKELIINETVPNRFSPKSPDKAHLNLHINSLELGDSAVYFCASSPWGDTGELFFGEGSRLTVL.

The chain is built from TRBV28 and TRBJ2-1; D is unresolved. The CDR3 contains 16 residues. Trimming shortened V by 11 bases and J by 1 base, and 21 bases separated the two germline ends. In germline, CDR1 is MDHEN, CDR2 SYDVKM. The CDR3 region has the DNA TGTGCCGCAAAGGAAGGGTCGATCCTGTCCTACAATGAGCAGTTCTTC. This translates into CAAKEGSILSYNEQFF.

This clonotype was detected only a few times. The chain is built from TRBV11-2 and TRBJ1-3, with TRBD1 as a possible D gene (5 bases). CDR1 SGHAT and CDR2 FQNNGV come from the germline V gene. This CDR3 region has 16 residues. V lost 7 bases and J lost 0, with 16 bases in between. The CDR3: CASTLRAGGSGNTIYF. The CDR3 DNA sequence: TGTGCCAGCACCCTGAGGGCGGGGGGCTCTGGAAACACCATATATTTT.

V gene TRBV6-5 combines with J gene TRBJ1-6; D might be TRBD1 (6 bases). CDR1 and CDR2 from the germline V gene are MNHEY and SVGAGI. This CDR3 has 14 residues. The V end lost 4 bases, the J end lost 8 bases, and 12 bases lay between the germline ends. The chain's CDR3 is CASSSRGGDSPLHF. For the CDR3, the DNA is TGTGCCAGCAGTTCTAGAGGGGGTGATTCACCCCTCCACTTT.

CDR3 coding DNA: TGTGCCAGCAGCTTAAGCCCTATCCATACCTACGAGCAGTACTTC. It yields the protein CASSLSPIHTYEQYF. V and J are TRBV7-8 and TRBJ2-5, with D hard to call. The end of the DNA aligns better with TRBJ2-7, so the J call may be wrong. The CDR3 contains 15 residues. In germline, CDR1 is SGHVS, CDR2 FQNEAQ.

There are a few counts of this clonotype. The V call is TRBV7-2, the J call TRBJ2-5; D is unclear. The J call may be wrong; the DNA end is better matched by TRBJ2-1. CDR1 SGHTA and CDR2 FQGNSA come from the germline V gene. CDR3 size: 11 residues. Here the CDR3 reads CASSLKAEQFF. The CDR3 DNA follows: TGTGCCAGCAGCTTAAAAGCTGAGCAGTTCTTC.

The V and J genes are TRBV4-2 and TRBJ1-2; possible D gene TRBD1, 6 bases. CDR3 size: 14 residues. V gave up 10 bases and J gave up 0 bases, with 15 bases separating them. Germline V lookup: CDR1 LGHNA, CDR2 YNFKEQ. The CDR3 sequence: CATRDRTSNYGYTF. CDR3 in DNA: TGTGCCACCAGAGACAGGACCTCTAACTATGGCTACACCTTC.

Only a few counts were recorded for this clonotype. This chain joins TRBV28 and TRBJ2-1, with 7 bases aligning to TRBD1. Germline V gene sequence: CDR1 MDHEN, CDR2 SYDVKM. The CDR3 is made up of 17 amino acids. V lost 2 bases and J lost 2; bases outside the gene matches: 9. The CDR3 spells CASSLPGQATTYNEQFF. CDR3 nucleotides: TGTGCCAGCAGTTTACCCGGACAGGCCACCACCTACAATGAGCAGTTCTTC.